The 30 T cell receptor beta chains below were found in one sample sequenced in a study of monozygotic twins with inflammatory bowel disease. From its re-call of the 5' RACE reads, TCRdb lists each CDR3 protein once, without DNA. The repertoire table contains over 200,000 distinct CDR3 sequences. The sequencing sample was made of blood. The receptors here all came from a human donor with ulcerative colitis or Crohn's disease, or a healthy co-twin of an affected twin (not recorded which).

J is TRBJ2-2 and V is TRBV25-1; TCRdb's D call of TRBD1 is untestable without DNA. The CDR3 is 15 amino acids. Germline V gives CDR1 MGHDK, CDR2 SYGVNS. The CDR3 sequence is CASGRGGSVDGELFF.

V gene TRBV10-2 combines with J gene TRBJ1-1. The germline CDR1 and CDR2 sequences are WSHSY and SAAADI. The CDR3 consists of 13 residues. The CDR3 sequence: CASSAQLSTEAFF.

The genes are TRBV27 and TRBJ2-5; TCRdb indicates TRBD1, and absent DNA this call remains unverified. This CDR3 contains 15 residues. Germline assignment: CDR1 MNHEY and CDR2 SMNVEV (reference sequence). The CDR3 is CASSHAGMRGETQYF.

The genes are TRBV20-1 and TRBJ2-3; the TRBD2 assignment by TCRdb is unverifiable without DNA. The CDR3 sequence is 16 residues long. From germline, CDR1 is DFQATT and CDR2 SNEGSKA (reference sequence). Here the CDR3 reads CSASESGGAKEDTQYF.

The CDR3 spells CASSGTDNYNEQFF. The chain recombines TRBV5-1 with TRBJ2-1; TCRdb's assignment of TRBD1 cannot be checked, as there is no DNA. Germline CDR1 is SGHRS and CDR2 is YFSETQ. The CDR3 totals 14 residues.

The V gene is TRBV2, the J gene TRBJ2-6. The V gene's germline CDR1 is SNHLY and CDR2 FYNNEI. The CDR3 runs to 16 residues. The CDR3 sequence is CASSEWQISGANVLTF.

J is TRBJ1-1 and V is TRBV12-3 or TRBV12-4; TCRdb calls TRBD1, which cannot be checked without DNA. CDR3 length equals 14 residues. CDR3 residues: CASSPIGRGTEAFF.

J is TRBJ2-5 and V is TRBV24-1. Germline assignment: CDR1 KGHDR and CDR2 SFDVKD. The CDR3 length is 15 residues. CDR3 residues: CATSDFRKRVETQYF.

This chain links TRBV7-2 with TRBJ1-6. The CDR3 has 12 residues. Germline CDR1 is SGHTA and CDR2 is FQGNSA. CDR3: CASSPHSSPLHF.

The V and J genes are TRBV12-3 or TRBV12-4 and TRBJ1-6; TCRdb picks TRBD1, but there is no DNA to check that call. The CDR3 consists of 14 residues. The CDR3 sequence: CASSLSRDNSPLHF.

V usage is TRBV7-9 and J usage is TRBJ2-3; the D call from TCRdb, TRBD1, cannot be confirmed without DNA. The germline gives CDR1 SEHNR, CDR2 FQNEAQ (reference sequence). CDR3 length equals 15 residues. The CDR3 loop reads CASSPAGQGTDTQYF. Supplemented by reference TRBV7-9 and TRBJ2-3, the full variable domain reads DTGVSQNPRHKITKRGQNVTFRCDPISEHNRLYWYRQTLGQGPEFLTYFQNEAQLEKSRLLSDRFSAERPKGSFSTLEIQRTEQGDSAMYLCASSPAGQGTDTQYFGPGTRLTVL.

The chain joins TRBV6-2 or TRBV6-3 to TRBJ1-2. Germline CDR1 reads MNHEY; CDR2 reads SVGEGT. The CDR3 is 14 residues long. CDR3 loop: CASSFPMAFYGYTF.

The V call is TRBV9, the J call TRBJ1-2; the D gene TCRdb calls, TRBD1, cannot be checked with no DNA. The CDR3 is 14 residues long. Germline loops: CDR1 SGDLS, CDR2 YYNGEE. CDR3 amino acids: CASSAGQANYGYTF. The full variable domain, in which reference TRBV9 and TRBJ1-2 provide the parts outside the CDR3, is DSGVTQTPKHLITATGQRVTLRCSPRSGDLSVYWYQQSLDQGLQFLIQYYNGEERAKGNILERFSAQQFPDLHSELNLSSLELGDSALYFCASSAGQANYGYTFGSGTRLTVV.

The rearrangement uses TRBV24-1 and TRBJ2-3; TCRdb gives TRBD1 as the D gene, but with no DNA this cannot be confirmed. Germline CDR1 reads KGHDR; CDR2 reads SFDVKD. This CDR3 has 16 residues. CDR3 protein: CATSGLGTVGTDTQYF.

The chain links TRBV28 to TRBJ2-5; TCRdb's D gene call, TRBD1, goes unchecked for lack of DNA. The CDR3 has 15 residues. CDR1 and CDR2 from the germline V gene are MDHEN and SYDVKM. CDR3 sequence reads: CASSSGQGALETQYF.

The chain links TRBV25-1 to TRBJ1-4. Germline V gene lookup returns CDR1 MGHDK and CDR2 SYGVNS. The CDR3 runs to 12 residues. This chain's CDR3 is CASKGYGEKLFF.

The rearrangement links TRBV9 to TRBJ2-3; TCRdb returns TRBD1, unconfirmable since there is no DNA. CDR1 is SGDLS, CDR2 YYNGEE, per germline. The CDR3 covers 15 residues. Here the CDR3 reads CASSVAWGVTDTQYF.

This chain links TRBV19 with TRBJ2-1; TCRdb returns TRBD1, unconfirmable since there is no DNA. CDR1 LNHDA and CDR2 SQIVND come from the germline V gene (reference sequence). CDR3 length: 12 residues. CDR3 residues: CATGTGETEQFF. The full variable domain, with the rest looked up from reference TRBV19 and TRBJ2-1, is DGGITQSPKYLFRKEGQNVTLSCEQNLNHDAMYWYRQDPGQGLRLIYYSQIVNDFQKGDIAEGYSVSREKKESFPLTVTSAQKNPTAFYLCATGTGETEQFFGPGTRLTVL.

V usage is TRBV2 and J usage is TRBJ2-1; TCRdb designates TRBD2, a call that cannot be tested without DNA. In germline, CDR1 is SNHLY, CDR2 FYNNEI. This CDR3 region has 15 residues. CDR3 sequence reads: CASTRAGSSYNEQFF.

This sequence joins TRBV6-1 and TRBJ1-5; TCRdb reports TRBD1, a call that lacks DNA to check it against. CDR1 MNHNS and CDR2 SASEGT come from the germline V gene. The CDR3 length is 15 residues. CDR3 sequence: CASTQEGGAGQPQHF.

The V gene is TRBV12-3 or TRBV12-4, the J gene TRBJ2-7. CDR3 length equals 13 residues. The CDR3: CASSLLLSYEQYF.

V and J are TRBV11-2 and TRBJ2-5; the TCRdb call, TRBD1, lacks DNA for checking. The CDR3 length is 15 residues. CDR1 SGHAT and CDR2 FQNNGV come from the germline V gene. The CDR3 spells CASSPGLGGQETQYF.

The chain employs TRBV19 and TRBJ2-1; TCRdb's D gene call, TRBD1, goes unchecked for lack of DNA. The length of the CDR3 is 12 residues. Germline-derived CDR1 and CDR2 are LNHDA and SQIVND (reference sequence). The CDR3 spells CASGRTFYEQFF. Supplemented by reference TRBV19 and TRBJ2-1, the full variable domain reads DGGITQSPKYLFRKEGQNVTLSCEQNLNHDAMYWYRQDPGQGLRLIYYSQIVNDFQKGDIAEGYSVSREKKESFPLTVTSAQKNPTAFYLCASGRTFYEQFFGPGTRLTVL.

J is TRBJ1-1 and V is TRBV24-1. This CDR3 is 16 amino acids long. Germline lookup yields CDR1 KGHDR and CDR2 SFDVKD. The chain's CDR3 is CATSEEGQSRREEAFF.

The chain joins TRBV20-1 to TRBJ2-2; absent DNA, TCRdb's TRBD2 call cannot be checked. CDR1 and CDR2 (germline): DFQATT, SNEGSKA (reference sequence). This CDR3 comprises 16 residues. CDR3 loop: CSARARRAAFTGELFF.

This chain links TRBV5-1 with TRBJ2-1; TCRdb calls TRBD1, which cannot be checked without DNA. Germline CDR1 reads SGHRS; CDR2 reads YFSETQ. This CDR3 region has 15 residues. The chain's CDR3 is CASSLGPPQGREQFF.

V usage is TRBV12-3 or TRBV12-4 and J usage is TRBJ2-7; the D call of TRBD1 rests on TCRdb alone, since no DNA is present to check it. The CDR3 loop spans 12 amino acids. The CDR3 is CASSIRGLEQYF.

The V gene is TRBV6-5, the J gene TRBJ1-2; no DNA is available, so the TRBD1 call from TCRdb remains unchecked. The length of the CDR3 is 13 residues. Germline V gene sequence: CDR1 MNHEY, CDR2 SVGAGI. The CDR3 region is CASSSWTGDGYTF.

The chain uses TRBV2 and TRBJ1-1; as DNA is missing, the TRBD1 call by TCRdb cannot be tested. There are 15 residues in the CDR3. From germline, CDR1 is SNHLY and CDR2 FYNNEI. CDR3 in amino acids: CASSDGAAPGTEAFF.

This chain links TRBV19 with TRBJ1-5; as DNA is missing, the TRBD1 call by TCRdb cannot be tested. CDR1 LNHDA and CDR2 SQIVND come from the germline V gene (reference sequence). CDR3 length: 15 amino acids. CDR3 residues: CASNKQGISNQPQHF.